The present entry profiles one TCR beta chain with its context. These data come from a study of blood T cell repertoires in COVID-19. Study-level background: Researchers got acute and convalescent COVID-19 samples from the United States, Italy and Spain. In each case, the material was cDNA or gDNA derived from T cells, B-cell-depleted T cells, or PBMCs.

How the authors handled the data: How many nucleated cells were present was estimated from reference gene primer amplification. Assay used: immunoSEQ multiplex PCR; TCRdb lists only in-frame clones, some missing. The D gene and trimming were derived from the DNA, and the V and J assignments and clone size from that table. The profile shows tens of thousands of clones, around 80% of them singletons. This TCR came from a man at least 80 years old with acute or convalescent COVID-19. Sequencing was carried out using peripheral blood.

As DNA, the CDR3 is TGCGCCAGCAGCTTGTCGTCGGGGGTCCAAGAGACCCAGTACTTC. Encoded protein: CASSLSSGVQETQYF. V gene TRBV5-1 combines with J gene TRBJ2-5, with D possibly matching TRBD2 (6 bases). The CDR3 loop spans 15 amino acids. The germline gives CDR1 SGHRS, CDR2 YFSETQ. Trimming shortened V by 1 base and J by 1 base, and 11 bases separated the two germline ends.